A single sample gave rise to the 17 T cell receptor beta chains below, sequenced in a study of T cell responses to AZD1222 COVID-19 vaccine (dated by TCRdb to the early 2020s). Reading the label with the study, this specimen's time point is: baseline before first vaccination. Library generation was performed with the immunoSEQ multiplex PCR assay. In its TCRdb copy, this immuneACCESS table keeps in-frame sequences only and misses some clones. Where compared with another copy, unresolved V genes explain less than half of these, and the others have no known cause. The sample includes 130,000 to 150,000 clones, with roughly 90% observed a single time. The ten largest clones take up 1.4% of the sample. Material: peripheral blood, obtained on day 0 of AZD1222 vaccination. The receptors here all came from an adult in good health.

This clone was recorded a few times. The chain is built from TRBV11-2 and TRBJ1-4, with 9 bases aligning to TRBD1. The CDR3 is 16 residues long. CDR1 and CDR2 from the germline V gene are SGHAT and FQNNGV. Unmatched junction bases numbered 6, after V lost 5 bases and J lost 2 bases. The CDR3 DNA is TGTGCCAGCAGCATAACAGGGGGCAAGACTAATGAAAAACTGTTTTTT. Translating it yields CASSITGGKTNEKLFF.

The chain has TRBV18 and TRBJ1-2, with 8 bases fitting TRBD1. This CDR3 has 14 residues. V was clipped by 5 bases and J by 4 bases; unmatched bases: 6. In germline, CDR1 is KGHSH, CDR2 LQKENI. The CDR3 region is CASSGETGAYGYTF. CDR3 sequence (DNA): TGTGCCAGCTCAGGCGAGACAGGGGCCTATGGCTACACCTTC.

This clone was counted only a few times. V gene TRBV19 combines with J gene TRBJ1-4, with D uncertain. Trimming stripped 4 bases from V and 8 bases from J, with 8 bases between. There are 12 residues in the CDR3. The germline V gene encodes CDR1 LNHDA and CDR2 SQIVND (reference sequence). CDR3 residues: CASSSRQEKLFF. In DNA form, the CDR3 reads TGTGCCAGTAGTAGTCGGCAGGAAAAACTGTTTTTT.

The J gene is TRBJ2-1, the V gene TRBV24-1; 9 positions agree with TRBD2. CDR1 is KGHDR and CDR2 is SFDVKD in the germline V gene. V was pared by 6 bases and J by 7 bases, with 9 bases of the junction left unmatched. The CDR3 is made up of 15 amino acids. CDR3 loop: CATSSMGLASNEQFF. The CDR3, as DNA: TGTGCCACCAGTAGCATGGGACTAGCCAGTAATGAGCAGTTCTTC.

This chain links TRBV6-5 with TRBJ1-6; 8 bases fit TRBD1. The CDR3 has 14 amino acids. V shed 5 bases and J 7 bases; nucleotides not matched to a gene: 4. Germline CDR1 is MNHEY and CDR2 is SVGAGI. The CDR3, as DNA: TGTGCCAGCAGTCCGGGACAGGAAAATTCACCCCTCCACTTT. Translated, it gives CASSPGQENSPLHF.

V gene TRBV14 combines with J gene TRBJ2-5; a possible D gene is TRBD2 (6 bases). From germline, CDR1 is SGHDN and CDR2 FVKESK. Deletions cut 1 base from V and 10 bases from J, with 16 bases between. CDR3 size: 14 residues. In DNA form, the CDR3 reads TGTGCCAGCAGCCAAGCTCGACTAGGTGGCGACCAGTACTTC. It codes for CASSQARLGGDQYF.

The chain is built from TRBV18 and TRBJ1-2, with TRBD1 identical over 7 bases. With V trimmed by 3 bases and J by 7 bases, 5 bases remained unmatched. Germline CDR1 is KGHSH and CDR2 is LQKENI. The CDR3 consists of 13 residues. For the CDR3, the DNA is TGTGCCAGCTCACCCGACAGGGAGCTTGGCTACACCTTC. As protein: CASSPDRELGYTF.

V and J are TRBV6-5 and TRBJ1-1; 7 nucleotides line up with TRBD1. The V gene's germline CDR1 is MNHEY and CDR2 SVGAGI. The CDR3 has 14 residues. J lost 4 bases, V lost 10 bases, and 12 bases had no gene match. The chain's CDR3 is CATLGSKGATEAFF. The CDR3 coding sequence is TGTGCCACTTTAGGTTCAAAGGGGGCCACTGAAGCTTTCTTT.

In its sample, this clone was seen once. The CDR3 reads CASSDSSAGGYGYTF. For the CDR3, the DNA is TGTGCCAGCAGTGACTCTTCGGCAGGGGGCTATGGCTACACCTTC. The chain couples TRBV6-4 to TRBJ1-2; 7 positions agree with TRBD1. Looked up from germline, CDR1 is MRHNA and CDR2 is SNTAGT. V lost 0 bases and J lost 4; bases outside the gene matches: 5. The CDR3 has 15 residues.

This rearrangement joins TRBV7-9 to TRBJ1-6; D might be TRBD1 (6 bases). CDR1 and CDR2 from the germline V gene are SEHNR and FQNEAQ (reference sequence). V gave up 4 bases and J gave up 9 bases, with 19 bases separating them. The CDR3 is 16 amino acids. The DNA of the CDR3 is TGTGCCAGCAGCTCACGGTACAGGGTTCAAGGTTCACCCCTCCACTTT. It yields the protein CASSSRYRVQGSPLHF.

The chain uses TRBV4-2 and TRBJ2-3; 12 bases are a match to TRBD2. Trimming at V came to 4 bases and at J to 4 bases, leaving 9 bases not matched to a gene. CDR1 and CDR2 from the germline V gene are LGHNA and YNFKEQ. The CDR3 has 17 amino acids. The chain's CDR3 is CASSPLKLAGGADTQYF. CDR3 coding DNA: TGTGCCAGCAGCCCCCTAAAACTAGCGGGGGGCGCAGATACGCAGTATTTT.

The CDR3 DNA is TGTGCCAGCAGCCTAGAGGGGTTGAGAGGGCCGCGGGGCTACACCTTC. It encodes CASSLEGLRGPRGYTF. V is TRBV9 and J is TRBJ1-2; possibly TRBD1 for D (5 bases). This CDR3 comprises 16 residues. CDR1 and CDR2 from the germline V gene are SGDLS and YYNGEE. Trimming cost V 4 bases and J 8 bases, with 24 bases left between them.

The chain links TRBV1 to TRBJ1-3. TRBV1 is designated a pseudogene. The CDR3 length is 14 residues. The CDR3 sequence is CTSSTSPRVDTIYF. CDR3 DNA: TGCACCAGCAGCACTTCCCCCCGGGTTGACACCATATATTTT.

The rearrangement links TRBV19 to TRBJ2-7; D might be TRBD1 (5 bases). The length of the CDR3 is 13 residues. Germline V gene lookup returns CDR1 LNHDA and CDR2 SQIVND (reference sequence). Trimming cost V 3 bases and J 7 bases, with 13 bases left between them. Here the CDR3 DNA reads TGTGCCAGTAGTATTGCAGGGCTGAGGGAGCAGTACTTC. Encoded protein: CASSIAGLREQYF.

This chain uses TRBV18 with TRBJ2-7; perhaps TRBD2 as D (5 bases). V lost 2 bases and J 6 bases, leaving 11 bases between the germline ends. This CDR3 has 13 residues. The germline CDR1 and CDR2 sequences are KGHSH and LQKENI. CDR3 sequence (DNA): TGTGCCAGCTCACCAATCGAGGGCAGCGAGCAGTACTTC. This encodes CASSPIEGSEQYF.

The chain links TRBV18 to TRBJ1-4; 7 nucleotides line up with TRBD1. The CDR3 contains 16 residues. Unmatched junction bases numbered 11, after V lost 2 bases and J lost 8 bases. Germline CDR1 is KGHSH and CDR2 is LQKENI. Here the CDR3 reads CASSPRPGQEEEKLFF. CDR3 DNA: TGTGCCAGCTCACCAAGGCCTGGACAGGAGGAAGAAAAACTGTTTTTT.

The chain couples TRBV18 to TRBJ2-3; perhaps D is TRBD1 or TRBD2 (5 bases each). Germline V gene lookup returns CDR1 KGHSH and CDR2 LQKENI. CDR3 size: 17 residues. The V end was cut by 1 base, the J end by 1 base, with 15 bases between. CDR3 region: CASSPLFITGRTDTQYF. In DNA form, the CDR3 reads TGTGCCAGCTCACCACTTTTCATCACGGGACGCACAGATACGCAGTATTTT.